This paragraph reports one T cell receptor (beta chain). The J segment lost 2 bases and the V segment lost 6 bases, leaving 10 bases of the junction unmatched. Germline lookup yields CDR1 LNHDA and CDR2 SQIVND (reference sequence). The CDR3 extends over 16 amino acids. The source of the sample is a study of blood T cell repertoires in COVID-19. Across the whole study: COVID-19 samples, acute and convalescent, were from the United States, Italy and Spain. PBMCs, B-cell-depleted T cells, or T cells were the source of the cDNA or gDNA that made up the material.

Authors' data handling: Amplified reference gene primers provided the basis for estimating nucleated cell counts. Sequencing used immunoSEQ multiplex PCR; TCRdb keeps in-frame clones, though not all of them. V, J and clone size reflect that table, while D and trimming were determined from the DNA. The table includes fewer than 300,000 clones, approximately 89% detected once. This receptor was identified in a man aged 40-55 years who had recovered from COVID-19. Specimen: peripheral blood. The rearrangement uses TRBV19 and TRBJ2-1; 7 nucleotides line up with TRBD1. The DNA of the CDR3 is TGTGCCAGTAGCAGAACCGGGACAGATCCCTACAATGAGCAGTTCTTC. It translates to CASSRTGTDPYNEQFF.